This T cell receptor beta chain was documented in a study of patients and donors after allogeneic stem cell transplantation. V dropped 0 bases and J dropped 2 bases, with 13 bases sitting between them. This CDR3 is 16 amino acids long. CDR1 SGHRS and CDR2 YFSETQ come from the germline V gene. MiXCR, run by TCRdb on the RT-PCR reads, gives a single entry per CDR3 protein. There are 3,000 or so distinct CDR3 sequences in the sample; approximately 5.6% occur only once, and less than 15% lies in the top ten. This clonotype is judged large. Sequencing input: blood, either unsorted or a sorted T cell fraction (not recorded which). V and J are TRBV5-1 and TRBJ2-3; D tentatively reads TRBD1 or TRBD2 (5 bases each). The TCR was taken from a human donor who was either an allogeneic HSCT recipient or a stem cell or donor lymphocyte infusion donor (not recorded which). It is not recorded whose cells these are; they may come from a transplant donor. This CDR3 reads CASSLGGTAVTDTQYF. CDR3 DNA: TGCGCCAGCAGCTTGGGGGGGACGGCTGTCACAGATACGCAGTATTTT. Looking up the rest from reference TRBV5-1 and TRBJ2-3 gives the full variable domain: KAGVTQTPRYLIKTRGQQVTLSCSPISGHRSVSWYQQTPGQGLQFLFEYFSETQRNKGNFPGRFSGRQFSNSRSEMNVSTLELGDSALYLCASSLGGTAVTDTQYFGPGTRLTVL.